A selection of T cell receptor beta chains follows, all from one sample in a study of OX40 agonist ivuxolimab in advanced cancers. TCRdb keeps only in-frame clones here, not all; method: immunoSEQ multiplex PCR. The repertoire holds roughly 73,000 clones, with 80% to 90% as singletons. The sequencing here drew on CD4+ or CD8+ T cells sorted from blood, taken in a trial of the OX40 agonist ivuxolimab. All receptors come from an adult with an advanced solid tumor such as melanoma, head and neck, liver or kidney cancer. The CDR3 runs from the conserved cysteine through the conserved F or W. A D gene is named only where the DNA matches it firmly. Some rows mark clone size as missing; the rest say once, few, many or name a class of expanded clone.

abundance: NA
len: 15
d_gene: NA
j_gene: TRBJ2-3
v_gene: TRBV5-4
CDR3nt: TGTGCCAGCAGCTTTGATACTGACAGCACAGATACGCAGTATTTT
CDR3aa: CASSFDTDSTDTQYF

abundance: NA
len: 15
d_gene: NA
j_gene: TRBJ2-7
v_gene: TRBV5-1
CDR3nt: TGCGCCAGCAGCTTGTTGGCAGGAAGCGCCTACGAGCAGTACTTC
CDR3aa: CASSLLAGSAYEQYF

abundance: once
len: 12
d_gene: NA
j_gene: TRBJ2-4
v_gene: TRBV6-5
CDR3nt: TGTGCCAGCAGTTCCAGAAAAAACATTCAGTACTTC
CDR3aa: CASSSRKNIQYF

abundance: medium-sized
len: 15
d_gene: NA
j_gene: TRBJ1-6
v_gene: TRBV7-9
CDR3nt: TGTGCCAGCAGCTTAGCGGGACCCGATAATTCACCCCTCCACTTT
CDR3aa: CASSLAGPDNSPLHF

abundance: NA
len: 14
d_gene: NA
j_gene: TRBJ2-7
v_gene: TRBV28
CDR3nt: TGTGCCAGCAGCTCCGGGTCGTTAGCCGACGAGCAGTACTTC
CDR3aa: CASSSGSLADEQYF

abundance: NA
len: 17
d_gene: TRBD2
j_gene: TRBJ2-1
v_gene: TRBV5-1
CDR3nt: TGCGCCAGCAGCTTGGAAGTAGCGGGGGGGCCGGGAAATGAGCAGTTCTTC
CDR3aa: CASSLEVAGGPGNEQFF

abundance: NA
len: 15
d_gene: NA
j_gene: TRBJ2-2
v_gene: TRBV7-8
CDR3nt: TGTGCCAGCAGCGCGATCCCGGGAAACACCGGGGAGCTGTTTTTT
CDR3aa: CASSAIPGNTGELFF

abundance: NA
len: 12
d_gene: NA
j_gene: TRBJ2-7
v_gene: TRBV5-6
CDR3nt: TGTGCCAGCAGCTTGGACCGAAACGAGCAGTACTTC
CDR3aa: CASSLDRNEQYF

abundance: NA
len: 13
d_gene: NA
j_gene: TRBJ1-5
v_gene: TRBV11-2
CDR3nt: TGTGCCAGCAGCTTAAGTAGCACTCAGCCCCAGCATTTT
CDR3aa: CASSLSSTQPQHF

abundance: NA
len: 18
d_gene: NA
j_gene: TRBJ1-4
v_gene: TRBV7-6
CDR3nt: TGTGCCAGCAGTCGTCTCCCTGGAACGGGATCAACTAATGAAAAACTGTTTTTT
CDR3aa: CASSRLPGTGSTNEKLFF

abundance: NA
len: 12
d_gene: NA
j_gene: TRBJ1-1
v_gene: TRBV6-1
CDR3nt: TGTGCCAGCAGAGGAGGCTCCACTGAAGCTTTCTTT
CDR3aa: CASRGGSTEAFF

abundance: NA
len: 14
d_gene: NA
j_gene: TRBJ1-1
v_gene: TRBV11-2
CDR3nt: TGTGCCAGCAGCAAAGTGGGGGGGCACACTGAAGCTTTCTTT
CDR3aa: CASSKVGGHTEAFF

abundance: NA
len: 12
d_gene: NA
j_gene: TRBJ2-7
v_gene: TRBV19
CDR3nt: TGTGCCAGCCAGGGGGGGCCCTACGAGCAGTACTTC
CDR3aa: CASQGGPYEQYF

abundance: NA
len: 14
d_gene: NA
j_gene: TRBJ2-2
v_gene: TRBV19
CDR3nt: TGTGCCAGTACTCTCCTGGAGGGGTCCGGGGAGCTGTTTTTT
CDR3aa: CASTLLEGSGELFF

abundance: NA
len: 16
d_gene: NA
j_gene: TRBJ1-3
v_gene: TRBV6-6
CDR3nt: TGTGCCAGCAGCCTGGGACGGGGTCTCTCTGGAAACACCATATATTTT
CDR3aa: CASSLGRGLSGNTIYF

abundance: NA
len: 16
d_gene: NA
j_gene: TRBJ2-1
v_gene: TRBV7-7
CDR3nt: TGTGCCAGCAGCTTCGCCCAAGGGGGCTCCTACAATGAGCAGTTCTTC
CDR3aa: CASSFAQGGSYNEQFF

abundance: NA
len: 15
d_gene: NA
j_gene: TRBJ1-1
v_gene: TRBV28
CDR3nt: TGTGCCAGCAGTTCCCTCCGGGACCCAAGGGCTGAAGCTTTCTTT
CDR3aa: CASSSLRDPRAEAFF

abundance: NA
len: 16
d_gene: NA
j_gene: TRBJ2-7
v_gene: TRBV5-1
CDR3nt: TGCGCCAGCAGAGACCCGGGGAACGGACTCCCCTACGAGCAGTACTTC
CDR3aa: CASRDPGNGLPYEQYF

abundance: NA
len: 15
d_gene: NA
j_gene: TRBJ2-1
v_gene: TRBV7-2
CDR3nt: TGTGCCAGCAGCTTCGACAGGAGCTCCTACAATGAGCAGTTCTTC
CDR3aa: CASSFDRSSYNEQFF

abundance: once
len: 15
d_gene: NA
j_gene: TRBJ1-4
v_gene: TRBV7-6
CDR3nt: TGTGCCAGCAGCTTAGTGCAGGGCCCGGCTGAAAAACTGTTTTTT
CDR3aa: CASSLVQGPAEKLFF

abundance: NA
len: 15
d_gene: TRBD1
j_gene: TRBJ1-5
v_gene: TRBV7-2
CDR3nt: TGTGCCAGCAGTTCCGACAGGGGGCTTTTTCAGCCCCAGCATTTT
CDR3aa: CASSSDRGLFQPQHF

abundance: NA
len: 16
d_gene: TRBD1
j_gene: TRBJ2-7
v_gene: TRBV7-2
CDR3nt: TGTGCCAGCAGCCGCCCCGGGGGACAGGTGACCTACGAGCAGTACTTC
CDR3aa: CASSRPGGQVTYEQYF

abundance: NA
len: 16
d_gene: TRBD1
j_gene: TRBJ1-4
v_gene: TRBV28
CDR3nt: TGTGCCAGCAGTGCCCAAGCAGGGGGTCTAAATGAAAAACTGTTTTTT
CDR3aa: CASSAQAGGLNEKLFF

abundance: NA
len: 14
d_gene: TRBD1
j_gene: TRBJ2-7
v_gene: TRBV6-1
CDR3nt: TGTGCCAGCAGCCAAATACAGGGGTCCTACGAGCAGTACTTC
CDR3aa: CASSQIQGSYEQYF

abundance: once
len: 14
d_gene: NA
j_gene: TRBJ1-3
v_gene: TRBV2
CDR3nt: TGTGCCAGCAGCTCTGAGGGGTATGGAAACACCATATATTTT
CDR3aa: CASSSEGYGNTIYF

abundance: NA
len: 16
d_gene: NA
j_gene: TRBJ2-6
v_gene: TRBV5-4
CDR3nt: TGTGCCAGCAGCCCCAGACCCGAGGGCGGGGCCAACGTCCTGACTTTC
CDR3aa: CASSPRPEGGANVLTF